This T cell receptor (beta chain) emerged from a study of shared clonotypes between healthy human individuals. Broader study findings: Only blood underwent sampling, and tissue repertoires likely differ.

The assay ran at deep level. Only in-frame clones appear in the TCRdb table, and some are missing; sequencing was by immunoSEQ multiplex PCR. The sample holds a few hundred thousand clones; 97% are singletons and the top ten take 0.045% to 0.06%. Trimming left V 8 bases short and J 4 bases short, with 18 bases between. Germline-derived CDR1 and CDR2 are KGHSH and LQKENI. This CDR3 is 14 amino acids long. This clone was counted a single time. Its antigen is not known. The receptor was derived from a young woman in good health. The sequenced sample consisted of naive CD4+ T cells sorted from blood. Stated subset: CD45RA+ positively selected. V is TRBV18 and J is TRBJ2-7; D possibly matches TRBD1 or TRBD2 (5 bases each). The CDR3 region has the DNA TGTGCCAGCCGAAGATCCGGGACGGAGTACGAGCAGTACTTC. This encodes CASRRSGTEYEQYF. Variable domain in full (rest from reference TRBV18 and TRBJ2-7): NAGVMQNPRHLVRRRGQEARLRCSPMKGHSHVYWYRQLPEEGLKFMVYLQKENIIDESGMPKERFSAEFPKEGPSILRIQQVVRGDSAAYFCASRRSGTEYEQYFGPGTRLTVT.